These T cell receptor beta chains were read from a single sample in a study of molecular identifiers for immune sequencing clone quantification. TCRdb processed the PCR reads anew with MiXCR; each CDR3 protein has one entry. The table has about 640,000 distinct CDR3 sequences, 15% to 20% seen once. The sample was naive CD8+ T cells from blood, with Jurkat cell RNA spiked in. The receptor source for this set is a human donor in good health. Some libraries in this study had Jurkat cell RNA spiked in. Each CDR3 is given with its conserved first and last residue. Each record gives: D gene, J gene, V gene, clone size, CDR3 DNA, CDR3 protein. D genes are given only for firm matches. Only part of the rows carry a size: once, few, many, or a class if the clone is expanded.

d_gene: .; j_gene: TRBJ1-2; v_gene: TRBV6-5; abundance: many; CDR3nt: TGTGCCAGCAGCCTCCAGGCCAACTATGGCTACACCTTC; CDR3aa: CASSLQANYGYTF
d_gene: TRBD1; j_gene: TRBJ1-1; v_gene: TRBV12-3/TRBV12-4; abundance: many; CDR3nt: TGTGCCAGCAGTTGGGACAGGAACACTGAAGCTTTCTTT; CDR3aa: CASSWDRNTEAFF
d_gene: .; j_gene: TRBJ2-1; v_gene: TRBV7-2; abundance: many; CDR3nt: TGTGCCAGCAGCTTAGATCGGAGCTCCTACAATGAGCAGTTCTTC; CDR3aa: CASSLDRSSYNEQFF
d_gene: TRBD2; j_gene: TRBJ2-6; v_gene: TRBV27; abundance: many; CDR3nt: TGTGCCAGCAGGGAGACTAGCGGGGGCGCCTACTCTGGGGCCAACGTCCTGACTTTC; CDR3aa: CASRETSGGAYSGANVLTF
d_gene: TRBD1; j_gene: TRBJ1-2; v_gene: TRBV7-9; abundance: .; CDR3nt: TGTGCCAGCAGCCCTAGCGCAGGGGGCCTCTATGGCTACACCTTC; CDR3aa: CASSPSAGGLYGYTF
d_gene: .; j_gene: TRBJ1-4; v_gene: TRBV6-5; abundance: .; CDR3nt: TGTGCCAGCAGTTACTCGATTAATGCCCTGCGGGAAAAACTGTTTTTT; CDR3aa: CASSYSINALREKLFF
d_gene: .; j_gene: TRBJ2-3; v_gene: TRBV7-9; abundance: many; CDR3nt: TGTGCCAGCAGCTCTGCAGGTGATACGCAGTATTTT; CDR3aa: CASSSAGDTQYF
d_gene: TRBD1; j_gene: TRBJ2-1; v_gene: TRBV12-3/TRBV12-4; abundance: many; CDR3nt: TGTGCCAGCAGTCCGAAAGCAGGGACAGGTCAAAGGTACAATGAGCAGTTCTTC; CDR3aa: CASSPKAGTGQRYNEQFF
d_gene: .; j_gene: TRBJ2-2; v_gene: TRBV24-1; abundance: .; CDR3nt: TGTGCCACCGGAACCCGACGGGACACGAACACCGGGGAGCTGTTTTTT; CDR3aa: CATGTRRDTNTGELFF
d_gene: .; j_gene: TRBJ1-5; v_gene: TRBV30; abundance: .; CDR3nt: TGTGCCTGGCGAGGATATAGCAATCAGCCCCAGCATTTT; CDR3aa: CAWRGYSNQPQHF
d_gene: .; j_gene: TRBJ2-7; v_gene: TRBV27; abundance: many; CDR3nt: TGTGCCAGCAGTTTATCCGGGCAGACCTACGAGCAGTACTTC; CDR3aa: CASSLSGQTYEQYF
d_gene: TRBD2; j_gene: TRBJ2-7; v_gene: TRBV13; abundance: many; CDR3nt: TGTGCCAGCAGCCTGGGACTAGCGGGAGGGCCCTCCTACGAGCAGTACTTC; CDR3aa: CASSLGLAGGPSYEQYF
d_gene: .; j_gene: TRBJ2-7; v_gene: TRBV27; abundance: many; CDR3nt: TGTGCCAGCAGTTTAGTCCCGGGCGCCTACGAGCAGTACTTC; CDR3aa: CASSLVPGAYEQYF
d_gene: TRBD2; j_gene: TRBJ2-7; v_gene: TRBV11-2; abundance: .; CDR3nt: TGTGCCAGCAGCTTAGGGGCGGGAGAACCCTACGAGCAGTACTTC; CDR3aa: CASSLGAGEPYEQYF
d_gene: TRBD2; j_gene: TRBJ2-3; v_gene: TRBV7-2; abundance: many; CDR3nt: TGTGCCAGCAGCATCTCGGGGCCTAGCGGGGTGACAGATACGCAGTATTTT; CDR3aa: CASSISGPSGVTDTQYF
d_gene: .; j_gene: TRBJ1-1; v_gene: TRBV25-1; abundance: many; CDR3nt: TGTGCCAGCAGTGGATCAGTGATGAACACTGAAGCTTTCTTT; CDR3aa: CASSGSVMNTEAFF
d_gene: .; j_gene: TRBJ2-1; v_gene: TRBV20-1; abundance: .; CDR3nt: TGCAGTGCTAGGATCCCCGAGCGGTACTACAATGAGCAGTTCTTC; CDR3aa: CSARIPERYYNEQFF
d_gene: .; j_gene: TRBJ2-7; v_gene: TRBV6-1; abundance: many; CDR3nt: TGTGCCAGCAGTGAAGAACTCGTCGGATCCTACGAGCAGTACTTC; CDR3aa: CASSEELVGSYEQYF
d_gene: .; j_gene: TRBJ2-7; v_gene: TRBV4-1; abundance: many; CDR3nt: TGCGCCAGCAGCCAAGTTCAGGCCTACGAGCAGTACTTC; CDR3aa: CASSQVQAYEQYF
d_gene: .; j_gene: TRBJ1-5; v_gene: TRBV29-1; abundance: many; CDR3nt: TGCAGCGTTCCCCGATCAAGAGATTTGGGCAATCAGCCCCAGCATTTT; CDR3aa: CSVPRSRDLGNQPQHF
d_gene: .; j_gene: TRBJ2-1; v_gene: TRBV27; abundance: many; CDR3nt: TGTGCCAGCAGTTTATGGGTCGGGGTAACCTACAATGAGCAGTTCTTC; CDR3aa: CASSLWVGVTYNEQFF
d_gene: TRBD1; j_gene: TRBJ2-5; v_gene: TRBV19; abundance: .; CDR3nt: TGTGCCAGTAGTAGAGGGACAGGGGGAGAGACCGAGTACTTC; CDR3aa: CASSRGTGGETEYF
d_gene: TRBD1; j_gene: TRBJ2-1; v_gene: TRBV2; abundance: few; CDR3nt: TGTGCCAGCTCCTGGGACTTGACAGGGGCACATGAGCAGTTCTTC; CDR3aa: CASSWDLTGAHEQFF
d_gene: .; j_gene: TRBJ2-7; v_gene: TRBV28; abundance: many; CDR3nt: TGTGCCAGCAGTGACATGAGGACAACAACCCCCTACGAGCAGTACTTC; CDR3aa: CASSDMRTTTPYEQYF
d_gene: .; j_gene: TRBJ2-2; v_gene: TRBV27; abundance: .; CDR3nt: TGTGCCAGCGCCAACACGGGTCTCCCCGGGGAGCTGTTTTTT; CDR3aa: CASANTGLPGELFF
d_gene: .; j_gene: TRBJ2-7; v_gene: TRBV27; abundance: few; CDR3nt: TGTGCCAGCAGCCAGTCAGGACAGCTCTACGAGCAGTACTTC; CDR3aa: CASSQSGQLYEQYF
d_gene: .; j_gene: TRBJ2-3; v_gene: TRBV28; abundance: many; CDR3nt: TGTGCCAGCATCAGAGTGGGGGATAGCACAGATACGCAGTATTTT; CDR3aa: CASIRVGDSTDTQYF
d_gene: TRBD1; j_gene: TRBJ2-5; v_gene: TRBV7-9; abundance: many; CDR3nt: TGTGCCAGCAGCAGGCCGGACAGGGGGGACCAAGAGACCCAGTACTTC; CDR3aa: CASSRPDRGDQETQYF
d_gene: TRBD1; j_gene: TRBJ1-6; v_gene: TRBV20-1; abundance: few; CDR3nt: TGCAGTGCTAGGGAGGACAGGGTCTTTGGGTCACCCCTCCACTTT; CDR3aa: CSAREDRVFGSPLHF
d_gene: TRBD1; j_gene: TRBJ2-7; v_gene: TRBV28; abundance: few; CDR3nt: TGTGCCACTCTGGGACAGGGGACCTACGAGCAGTACTTC; CDR3aa: CATLGQGTYEQYF
d_gene: TRBD2; j_gene: TRBJ2-7; v_gene: TRBV20-1; abundance: few; CDR3nt: TGCAGTGGGGGGGCTAGCGGGAGGGCTTCTAGAAACGAGCAGTACTTC; CDR3aa: CSGGASGRASRNEQYF
d_gene: TRBD2; j_gene: TRBJ2-5; v_gene: TRBV19; abundance: .; CDR3nt: TGTGCCAGTACTCCTGGGGAGGGCCCGGAGACCCAGTACTTC; CDR3aa: CASTPGEGPETQYF
d_gene: TRBD2; j_gene: TRBJ2-7; v_gene: TRBV6-2/TRBV6-3; abundance: many; CDR3nt: TGTGCCAGCAGTCCGCGGGAGCGGTTCGTCGGGCAGTACTTC; CDR3aa: CASSPRERFVGQYF
d_gene: TRBD2; j_gene: TRBJ2-3; v_gene: TRBV7-8; abundance: many; CDR3nt: TGTGCCAGCAGCTTAGCTCAACCATTAGCGGGGGTTACAGATACGCAGTATTTT; CDR3aa: CASSLAQPLAGVTDTQYF
d_gene: .; j_gene: TRBJ1-6; v_gene: TRBV7-9; abundance: .; CDR3nt: TGTGCCAGCAGCCTAGGGGGGGACGTGAACAATTCACCCCTCCACTTT; CDR3aa: CASSLGGDVNNSPLHF
d_gene: .; j_gene: TRBJ2-3; v_gene: TRBV5-1; abundance: many; CDR3nt: TGCGCCAGCAGCTTGGGTGGCCCCAGGGGCCCTGGGGATACGCAGTATTTT; CDR3aa: CASSLGGPRGPGDTQYF
d_gene: .; j_gene: TRBJ2-4; v_gene: TRBV7-7; abundance: .; CDR3nt: TGTGCTAGCAGCTTAGAGCGAAAGACCTTGATGGCCAAAAACATTCAGTACTTC; CDR3aa: CASSLERKTLMAKNIQYF
d_gene: .; j_gene: TRBJ1-2; v_gene: TRBV9; abundance: many; CDR3nt: TGTGCCAGCAGCGTCAGGAGCAAGCACTATGGCTACACCTTC; CDR3aa: CASSVRSKHYGYTF
d_gene: .; j_gene: TRBJ2-1; v_gene: TRBV29-1; abundance: few; CDR3nt: TGCAGCGCCCTCGGACATTCTGACAATGAGCAGTTCTTC; CDR3aa: CSALGHSDNEQFF
d_gene: .; j_gene: TRBJ1-5; v_gene: TRBV6-1; abundance: .; CDR3nt: TGTGCCAGCAGTGGAGGTAGGCTAAGGGGTCATGAGCCCCAGCATTTT; CDR3aa: CASSGGRLRGHEPQHF
d_gene: .; j_gene: TRBJ2-2; v_gene: TRBV19; abundance: few; CDR3nt: TGTGCCAGTAGTACCCTTCAGGGGTGGGTCGGGGAGCTGTTTTTT; CDR3aa: CASSTLQGWVGELFF
d_gene: .; j_gene: TRBJ2-5; v_gene: TRBV30; abundance: many; CDR3nt: TGTGCCTGGGGGGGGTTTGACGAGACCCAGTACTTC; CDR3aa: CAWGGFDETQYF
d_gene: .; j_gene: TRBJ1-1; v_gene: TRBV10-3; abundance: few; CDR3nt: TGTGCCATATCGACAGCGAACACTGAAGCTTTCTTT; CDR3aa: CAISTANTEAFF
d_gene: TRBD2; j_gene: TRBJ2-5; v_gene: TRBV3-1; abundance: many; CDR3nt: TGTGCCAGCAGCCAAGAAAGAGGGCTAGCGGCCTACCAAGAGACCCAGTACTTC; CDR3aa: CASSQERGLAAYQETQYF
d_gene: TRBD1; j_gene: TRBJ2-1; v_gene: TRBV19; abundance: few; CDR3nt: TGTGCCAGCGCAACCGGGACAGTCAATGAGCAGTTCTTC; CDR3aa: CASATGTVNEQFF
d_gene: TRBD2; j_gene: TRBJ2-1; v_gene: TRBV11-2; abundance: few; CDR3nt: TGTGCCACCTTACCACTAGCGGGAGGGGAAGAGCAGTTCTTC; CDR3aa: CATLPLAGGEEQFF
d_gene: .; j_gene: TRBJ2-1; v_gene: TRBV11-2; abundance: few; CDR3nt: TGTGCCAGCAGCTTGTATACGCGGGGCCCATACAATGAGCAGTTCTTC; CDR3aa: CASSLYTRGPYNEQFF
d_gene: .; j_gene: TRBJ1-1; v_gene: TRBV4-1; abundance: .; CDR3nt: TGCGCCAGCAGCCAAGGCATCCCCGGGACAATGAACACTGAAGCTTTCTTT; CDR3aa: CASSQGIPGTMNTEAFF
d_gene: .; j_gene: TRBJ2-2; v_gene: TRBV7-6; abundance: few; CDR3nt: TGTGCCAGCAGCTTATATCTTCAGGGAAGTTCAGTGGCTTCGACCGGGGAGCTGTTTTTT; CDR3aa: CASSLYLQGSSVASTGELFF
d_gene: TRBD1; j_gene: TRBJ1-3; v_gene: TRBV12-3/TRBV12-4; abundance: .; CDR3nt: TGTGCCAGCAGTTGGTCCGGACAGGGGGCGAGTAACACCATATATTTT; CDR3aa: CASSWSGQGASNTIYF
d_gene: .; j_gene: TRBJ2-7; v_gene: TRBV28; abundance: many; CDR3nt: TGTGCCAGCAGTTTGAGGCCCAGGGAAACCTACGAGCAGTACTTC; CDR3aa: CASSLRPRETYEQYF
d_gene: TRBD2; j_gene: TRBJ2-7; v_gene: TRBV10-3; abundance: few; CDR3nt: TGTGCCATTGGGGGGGGCTACGAGCAGTACTTC; CDR3aa: CAIGGGYEQYF
d_gene: .; j_gene: TRBJ1-6; v_gene: TRBV7-9; abundance: many; CDR3nt: TGTGCCACCACCCCTGCGGATAATTCACCCCTCCACTTT; CDR3aa: CATTPADNSPLHF
d_gene: TRBD1; j_gene: TRBJ2-7; v_gene: TRBV6-1; abundance: few; CDR3nt: TGTGCCAGCAGGCCCCCGGGACAGGGGGCGAACTCCTACGAGCAGTACTTC; CDR3aa: CASRPPGQGANSYEQYF
d_gene: TRBD1; j_gene: TRBJ2-7; v_gene: TRBV7-9; abundance: .; CDR3nt: TGTGCCAGCAGCCCTGGGTGGGGACAGAGTCCCAACTCCTACGAGCAGTACTTC; CDR3aa: CASSPGWGQSPNSYEQYF